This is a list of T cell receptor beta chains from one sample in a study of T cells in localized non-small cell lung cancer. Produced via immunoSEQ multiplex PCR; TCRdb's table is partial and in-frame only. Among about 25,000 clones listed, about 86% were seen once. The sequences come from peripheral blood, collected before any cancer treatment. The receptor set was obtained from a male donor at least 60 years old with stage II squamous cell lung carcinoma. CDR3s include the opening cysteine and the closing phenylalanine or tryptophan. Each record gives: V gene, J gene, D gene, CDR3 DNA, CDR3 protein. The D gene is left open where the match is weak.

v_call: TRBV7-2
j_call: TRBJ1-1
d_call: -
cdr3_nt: TGTGCCAGCAGATTATTGGGGACTAAAAACACTGAAGCTTTCTTT
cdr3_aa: CASRLLGTKNTEAFF

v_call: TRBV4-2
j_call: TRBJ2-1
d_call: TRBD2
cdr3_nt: TGTGCCAGCAGCCAAAATCTAGCGGGAAGATACAATGAGCAGTTCTTC
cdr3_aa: CASSQNLAGRYNEQFF

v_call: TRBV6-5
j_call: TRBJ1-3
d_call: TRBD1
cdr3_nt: TGTGCCAGCAGTTTCCAGGGGGGGGTTGGAAACACCATATATTTT
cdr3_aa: CASSFQGGVGNTIYF

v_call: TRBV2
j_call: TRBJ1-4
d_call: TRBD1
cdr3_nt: TGTGCCAGCAGTGAGTCCGGGACAGGGTATGAAAAACTGTTTTTT
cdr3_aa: CASSESGTGYEKLFF

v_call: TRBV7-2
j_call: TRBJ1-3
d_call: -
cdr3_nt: TGTGCCAGCCAGCTACAGGGAACGGGCCTGCTCGGTTTT
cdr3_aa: CASQLQGTGLLGF

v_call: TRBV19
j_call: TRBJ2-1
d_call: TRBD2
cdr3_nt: TGTGCCAGTGACCGCGGGGGAAGCTCCTACAATGAGCAGTTCTTC
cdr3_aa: CASDRGGSSYNEQFF

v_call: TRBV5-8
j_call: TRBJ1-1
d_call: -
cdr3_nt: TGTGCCAGCAGCTTGTTTTCGGGGATCTCGGCTGAAGCTTTCTTT
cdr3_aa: CASSLFSGISAEAFF

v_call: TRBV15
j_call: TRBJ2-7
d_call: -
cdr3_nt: TGTGCCACCAGCAGAGATTTTCCCGGGCTAGGCAACGAGCAGTACTTC
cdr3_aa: CATSRDFPGLGNEQYF

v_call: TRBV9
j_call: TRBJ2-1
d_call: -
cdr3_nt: TGTGCCAGCAGCGTAGGGTCTACGTTGAATGAGCAGTTCTTC
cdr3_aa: CASSVGSTLNEQFF

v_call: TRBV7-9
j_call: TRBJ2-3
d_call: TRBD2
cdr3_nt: TGTGCCAGCAGCTTAGCGCTAGCGGGGAGCACAGATACGCAGTATTTT
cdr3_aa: CASSLALAGSTDTQYF

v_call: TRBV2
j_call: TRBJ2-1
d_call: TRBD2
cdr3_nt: TGTGCCAGCAGCAGGACTAGCGGGAGAGGCCCCTACAATGAGCAGTTCTTC
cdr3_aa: CASSRTSGRGPYNEQFF

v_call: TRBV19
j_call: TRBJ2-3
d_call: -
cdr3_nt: TGTGCCAGTAGACGGAGAGGGGGGCCTACTAGCACAGATACGCAGTATTTT
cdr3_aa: CASRRRGGPTSTDTQYF

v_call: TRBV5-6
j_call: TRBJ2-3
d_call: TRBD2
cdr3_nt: TGTGCCAGCAGGTTTAGGGCTAGCGGGATGGGGCCCGGGACAGATACGCAGTATTTT
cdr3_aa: CASRFRASGMGPGTDTQYF